These T cell receptor beta chains were read from a single sample in a study of OX40 agonist ivuxolimab in advanced cancers. Using immunoSEQ multiplex PCR, the repertoire was profiled, and TCRdb retains in-frame clones only, with some absent. The table records around 21,000 clones, more than 70% of them present only once. The source material was CD4+ or CD8+ T cells sorted from blood, sampled in a trial of the OX40 agonist ivuxolimab. The source of these receptors is an adult with an advanced solid tumor such as melanoma, head and neck, liver or kidney cancer. CDR3s include the opening cysteine and the closing phenylalanine or tryptophan. Fields, in order: V gene, D gene, clone size, J gene, CDR3 protein, CDR3 DNA. A D gene is named only where the DNA matches it firmly. A row's size may be missing; if present it is once, few, many or a size class.

TRBV6-5	TRBD1	few	TRBJ2-7	CASSYSGTGGKGQYF	TGTGCCAGCAGTTACTCGGGGACAGGGGGTAAGGGGCAGTACTTC
TRBV5-6	TRBD2	NA	TRBJ2-7	CASSPGVVAGARSYEQYF	TGTGCCAGCAGCCCCGGGGTGGTAGCGGGGGCCCGTTCTTACGAGCAGTACTTC
TRBV27	TRBD1	NA	TRBJ1-1	CASSTTGFKSGTAFF	TGTGCCAGCAGTACGACAGGGTTTAAGTCCGGAACAGCTTTCTTT
TRBV11-2	NA	NA	TRBJ2-5	CASSLVRQGGWQETQYF	TGTGCCAGCAGCTTAGTGAGGCAGGGGGGTTGGCAAGAGACCCAGTACTTC
TRBV19	NA	NA	TRBJ1-5	CARGDYLGRSSNQPQHF	TGTGCCAGAGGGGATTATTTGGGTCGCTCCTCGAATCAGCCCCAGCATTTT
TRBV10-1	NA	NA	TRBJ1-1	CASREQLDTEAFF	TGCGCCAGCAGGGAACAGTTGGACACTGAAGCTTTCTTT
TRBV27	NA	NA	TRBJ1-3	CASSPQGSGNTIYF	TGTGCCAGCAGTCCGCAGGGGTCTGGAAACACCATATATTTT
TRBV29-1	TRBD2	NA	TRBJ2-7	CSAKRTGTSNYEQYF	TGCAGCGCTAAGAGAACTGGGACTAGCAACTACGAGCAGTACTTC
TRBV6-4	NA	few	TRBJ2-3	CASSESTDPDTQYF	TGTGCCAGCAGTGAATCGACAGATCCAGATACGCAGTATTTT
TRBV6-5	TRBD1	few	TRBJ1-5	CASSGDRTQHF	TGTGCCAGCAGCGGGGACAGAACTCAGCATTTT
TRBV19	NA	NA	TRBJ2-2	CASSTLTGYDTGELFF	TGTGCCAGTAGTACACTTACAGGGTATGACACCGGGGAGCTGTTTTTT
TRBV5-1	TRBD1	NA	TRBJ1-1	CASSRTGQGITEAFF	TGCGCCAGCAGCCGGACCGGACAGGGAATTACCGAAGCTTTCTTT
TRBV27	NA	NA	TRBJ1-5	CASSGGGLQPQHF	TGTGCCAGCAGCGGGGGGGGGCTTCAGCCCCAGCATTTT
TRBV7-2	TRBD1	NA	TRBJ2-5	CASSLVGVVGQRIEETQYF	TGTGCCAGCAGCTTAGTGGGAGTCGTGGGACAGCGAATCGAGGAGACCCAGTACTTC
TRBV16	NA	NA	TRBJ2-7	CASSHLRPSYEQYF	TGTGCCAGCAGCCATTTGAGGCCCTCCTACGAGCAGTACTTC
TRBV7-9	TRBD1	NA	TRBJ1-5	CASSSQGASASGPQHF	TGTGCCAGCAGCTCGCAGGGGGCCTCCGCAAGTGGGCCCCAGCATTTT
TRBV4-2	TRBD2	NA	TRBJ2-2	CASSQEEAGGRIGELFF	TGTGCCAGCAGCCAAGAGGAGGCGGGGGGGCGTATCGGGGAGCTGTTTTTT
TRBV7-2	TRBD1	NA	TRBJ2-7	CASSLLGQGPHEQYF	TGTGCCAGCAGCTTACTAGGACAGGGGCCCCACGAGCAGTACTTC
TRBV5-1	NA	NA	TRBJ1-1	CASSPEDSRNTEAFF	TGCGCCAGCAGCCCGGAGGACAGTCGGAACACTGAAGCTTTCTTT
TRBV11-2	NA	NA	TRBJ2-7	CASSPPGLKAREQYF	TGTGCCAGCAGCCCTCCGGGGCTCAAGGCGCGCGAGCAGTACTTC
TRBV6-1	NA	NA	TRBJ2-3	CASSERPRETTDTQYF	TGTGCCAGCAGTGAGAGGCCCCGGGAAACCACAGATACGCAGTATTTT
TRBV29-1	NA	NA	TRBJ2-2	CSVEDPRQEHRNTGELFF	TGCAGCGTTGAAGATCCCCGACAGGAGCACAGAAACACCGGGGAGCTGTTTTTT
TRBV7-9	TRBD2	NA	TRBJ2-5	CASSPETSGGAETQYF	TGTGCCAGCAGCCCCGAGACTAGCGGGGGGGCGGAGACCCAGTACTTC
TRBV27	NA	NA	TRBJ2-7	CASSDGQSYEQYF	TGTGCCAGCAGTGACGGACAGTCCTACGAGCAGTACTTC
TRBV4-1	TRBD1	NA	TRBJ1-4	CASSHHRGPIATNEKLFF	TGCGCCAGCAGCCACCACAGGGGGCCGATTGCAACTAATGAAAAACTGTTTTTT
TRBV13	NA	few	TRBJ1-2	CASSDRDLPNYGYTF	TGTGCCAGCAGCGACCGGGACCTACCTAACTATGGCTACACCTTC
TRBV19	TRBD1	NA	TRBJ2-7	CASSSPPGQGERSYEQYF	TGTGCCAGTAGTTCCCCCCCCGGACAGGGGGAGAGGTCCTACGAGCAGTACTTC
TRBV30	NA	NA	TRBJ1-1	CASRDLYKAQGRLTEAFF	TGTGCCTCCCGCGATTTGTACAAGGCCCAGGGGAGGTTGACTGAAGCTTTCTTT
TRBV19	NA	once	TRBJ2-1	CASSVGAYNEQFF	TGTGCCAGTAGTGTAGGGGCCTACAATGAGCAGTTCTTC
TRBV5-3	TRBD2	NA	TRBJ2-7	CARSLNWTSAYF	TGTGCCAGAAGCCTGAACTGGACTAGCGCGTACTTC
TRBV7-9	TRBD1	few	TRBJ1-1	CASSFGQGGAFF	TGTGCCAGCAGCTTTGGACAGGGAGGCGCTTTCTTT
TRBV7-8	NA	NA	TRBJ2-7	CASSLGRPYEQYF	TGTGCCAGCAGCTTGGGGCGGCCCTACGAGCAGTACTTC
TRBV6-1	TRBD2	NA	TRBJ2-7	CASREWTSGSYEQYF	TGTGCCAGCAGAGAATGGACTAGCGGATCCTACGAGCAGTACTTC
TRBV13	NA	NA	TRBJ2-3	CASSLPPGWGTDTQYF	TGTGCCAGCAGCTTACCCCCAGGGTGGGGCACAGATACGCAGTATTTT
TRBV7-6	NA	NA	TRBJ2-5	CASSPQEGTAQYF	TGTGCCAGCAGCCCCCAGGAGGGGACGGCCCAGTACTTC
TRBV7-9	TRBD1	NA	TRBJ1-2	CASSLQPGQGGDDYGYTF	TGTGCCAGCAGCTTACAGCCGGGACAGGGAGGTGACGACTATGGCTACACCTTC
TRBV5-1	NA	NA	TRBJ2-3	CASSLGTANTDTQYF	TGCGCCAGCAGCTTGGGGACAGCTAACACAGATACGCAGTATTTT
TRBV29-1	NA	few	TRBJ1-1	CSVGDGLNTEAFF	TGCAGCGTTGGGGACGGGTTGAACACTGAAGCTTTCTTT
TRBV27	NA	NA	TRBJ2-7	CASSLLGGYEQYF	TGTGCCAGCAGTTTATTAGGGGGATACGAGCAGTACTTC
TRBV19	TRBD2	NA	TRBJ2-1	CASRTGTSGGNEQFF	TGTGCCAGTAGGACCGGGACTAGCGGGGGGAATGAGCAGTTCTTC
TRBV13	TRBD1	NA	TRBJ1-2	CASSNGPGGSGYTF	TGTGCCAGCAGCAACGGCCCAGGGGGAAGTGGCTACACCTTC
TRBV7-6	NA	NA	TRBJ2-2	CASSLDPGGDTGELFF	TGTGCCAGCAGCTTAGATCCCGGGGGAGACACCGGGGAGCTGTTTTTT